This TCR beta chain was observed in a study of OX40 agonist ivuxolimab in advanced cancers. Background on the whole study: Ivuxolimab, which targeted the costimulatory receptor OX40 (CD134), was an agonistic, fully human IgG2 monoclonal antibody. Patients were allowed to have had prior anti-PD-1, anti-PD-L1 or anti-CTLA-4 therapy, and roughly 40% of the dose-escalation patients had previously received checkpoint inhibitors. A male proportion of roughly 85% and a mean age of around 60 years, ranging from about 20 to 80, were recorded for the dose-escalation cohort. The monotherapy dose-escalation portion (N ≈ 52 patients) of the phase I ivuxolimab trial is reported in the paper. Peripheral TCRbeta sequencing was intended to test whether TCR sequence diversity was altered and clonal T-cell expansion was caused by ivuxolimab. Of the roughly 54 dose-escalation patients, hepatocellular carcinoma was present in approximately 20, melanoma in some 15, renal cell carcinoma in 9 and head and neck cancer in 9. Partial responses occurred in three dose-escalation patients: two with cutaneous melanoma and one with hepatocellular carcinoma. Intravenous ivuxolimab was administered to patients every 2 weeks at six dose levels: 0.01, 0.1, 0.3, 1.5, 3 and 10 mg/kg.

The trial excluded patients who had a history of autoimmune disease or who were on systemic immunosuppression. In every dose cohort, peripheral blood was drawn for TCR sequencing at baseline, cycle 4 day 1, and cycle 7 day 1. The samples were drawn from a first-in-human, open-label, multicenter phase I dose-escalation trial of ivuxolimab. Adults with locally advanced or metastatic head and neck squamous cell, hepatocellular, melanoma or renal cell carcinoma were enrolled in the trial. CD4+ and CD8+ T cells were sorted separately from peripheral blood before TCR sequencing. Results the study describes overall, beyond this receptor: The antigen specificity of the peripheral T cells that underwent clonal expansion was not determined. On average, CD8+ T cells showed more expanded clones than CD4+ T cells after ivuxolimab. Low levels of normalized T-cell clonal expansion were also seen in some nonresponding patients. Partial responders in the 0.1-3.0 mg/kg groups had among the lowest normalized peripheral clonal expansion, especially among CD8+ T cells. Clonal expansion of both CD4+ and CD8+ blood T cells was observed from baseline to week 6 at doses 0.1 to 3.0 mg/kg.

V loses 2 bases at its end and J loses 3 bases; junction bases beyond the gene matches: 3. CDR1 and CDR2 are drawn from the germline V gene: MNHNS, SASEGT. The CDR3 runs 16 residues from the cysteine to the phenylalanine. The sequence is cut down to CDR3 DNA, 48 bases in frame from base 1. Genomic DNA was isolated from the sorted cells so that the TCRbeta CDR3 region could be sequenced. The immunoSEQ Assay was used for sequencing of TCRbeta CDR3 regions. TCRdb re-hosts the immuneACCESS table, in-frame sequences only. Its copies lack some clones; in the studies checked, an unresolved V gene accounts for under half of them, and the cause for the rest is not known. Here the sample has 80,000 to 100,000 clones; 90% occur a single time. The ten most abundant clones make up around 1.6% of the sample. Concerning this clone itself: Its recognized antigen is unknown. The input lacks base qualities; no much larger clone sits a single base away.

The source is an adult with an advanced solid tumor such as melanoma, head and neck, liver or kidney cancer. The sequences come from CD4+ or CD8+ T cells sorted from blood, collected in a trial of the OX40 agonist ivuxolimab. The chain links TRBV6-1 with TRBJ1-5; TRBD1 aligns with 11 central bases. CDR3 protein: CASSETDRGLNQPQHF. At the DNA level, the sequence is TGTGCCAGCAGTGAAACGGACAGGGGGCTCAATCAGCCCCAGCATTTT.